Only one count was recorded for the clone carrying this T cell receptor beta chain. Its antigen remains unidentified. The CDR3 is 16 amino acids. Germline V gene sequence: CDR1 SGDLS, CDR2 YYNGEE. Trimming at V came to 3 bases and at J to 3 bases, leaving 7 bases not matched to a gene. The PCR used 60 Vbeta and 13 Jbeta primers. TCRdb keeps only in-frame clones here, not all; method: immunoSEQ multiplex PCR. Here the sample spans approximately 220,000 clones, over 60% being singletons. These data originate in a study of cytomegalovirus exposure and HLA in healthy donors. Findings and limits, study-wide: Most CMV-associated TCR beta chains were later found to appear HLA-restricted. Immune exposure was documented only through CMV serostatus.

Source material: PBMCs. V is TRBV9 and J is TRBJ2-5; 11 bases fit TRBD2. This TCR came from a man aged 35 to 55 in good health and CMV-seronegative. The CDR3 region has the DNA TGTGCCAGCAGCGCCTCGGGACTAGCGGAGAAAGAGACCCAGTACTTC. Translated, it gives CASSASGLAEKETQYF.